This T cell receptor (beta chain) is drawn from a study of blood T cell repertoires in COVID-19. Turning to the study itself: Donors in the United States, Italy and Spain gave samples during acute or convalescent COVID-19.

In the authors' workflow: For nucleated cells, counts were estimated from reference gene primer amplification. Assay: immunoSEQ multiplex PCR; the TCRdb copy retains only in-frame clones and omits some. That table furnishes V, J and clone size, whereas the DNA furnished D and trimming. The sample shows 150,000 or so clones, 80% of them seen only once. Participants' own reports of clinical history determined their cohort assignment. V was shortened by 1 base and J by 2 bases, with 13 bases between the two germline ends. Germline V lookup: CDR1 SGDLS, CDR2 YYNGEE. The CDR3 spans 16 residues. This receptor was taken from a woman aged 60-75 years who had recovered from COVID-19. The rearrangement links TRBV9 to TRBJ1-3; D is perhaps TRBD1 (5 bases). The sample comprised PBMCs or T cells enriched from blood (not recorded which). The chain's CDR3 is CASSVFGGDAGNTIYF. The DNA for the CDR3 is TGTGCCAGCAGCGTATTTGGGGGGGACGCTGGAAACACCATATATTTT.